Detailed here is one T cell receptor (beta chain). The germline V and J ends were trimmed by 0 bases and 13 bases, with 10 bases remaining between them. This CDR3 is 12 amino acids long. Germline CDR1 reads SGHRS; CDR2 reads YFSETQ. In the original workflow: Reference gene primers were amplified, and this amplification served to estimate nucleated cell counts. Repertoires were generated with immunoSEQ multiplex PCR, while TCRdb's copy carries only in-frame clones and drops some. The V and J calls and clone size are taken from that table; D and trimming were inferred from the DNA. The repertoire holds fewer than 75,000 clones, 89% seen once, with roughly 1.4% in the top ten. This sample was taken from a study of blood T cell repertoires in COVID-19. Whole-study context: PBMCs, B-cell-depleted T cells, or T cells were the source of the cDNA or gDNA that made up the material.

Sequencing input: peripheral blood. The chain employs TRBV5-1 and TRBJ2-2; maybe TRBD1 (5 bases). The receptor was isolated from a man in his sixties with acute or convalescent COVID-19. CDR3 amino acids: CASSLEGVGLFF. The CDR3 coding sequence is TGCGCCAGCAGCTTGGAAGGGGTCGGGCTGTTTTTT.